A single sample is the source of the 17 T cell receptor beta chains below, sequenced in a study of cytomegalovirus exposure and HLA in healthy donors. The PCR had 60 Vbeta and 13 Jbeta primers. This table comes from immunoSEQ multiplex PCR, and its TCRdb copy is limited to in-frame clones, with some not included. The sample lists around 200,000 clones, approximately 82% occurring once. The source material was PBMCs. Source of these receptors: a woman in her fifties or sixties in good health and CMV-seropositive.

CDR3 loop: CAWSLGRDTEAFF. The CDR3 bases are TGTGCCTGGAGTTTAGGGAGGGACACTGAAGCTTTCTTT. This chain joins TRBV30 and TRBJ1-1; D gene uncertain. With 2 bases removed from V and 3 bases from J, the gap between germline ends came to 10 bases. In germline, CDR1 is GTSNPN, CDR2 SVGIG (reference sequence). The CDR3 is 13 residues long.

Of note for this clone: Other DNA sequences in this specimen translate into the identical CDR3. The chain has TRBV2 and TRBJ1-5; D is possibly TRBD1 (5 bases). This CDR3 region has 13 residues. Germline CDR1 SNHLY, CDR2 FYNNEI. Trimming removed 5 bases at V and 2 bases at J, with 7 bases between. The CDR3 here is CASSIQGNQPQHF. Written as DNA, the CDR3 is TGTGCCAGCAGTATACAGGGCAATCAGCCCCAGCATTTT. The full variable domain, in which reference TRBV2 and TRBJ1-5 provide the parts outside the CDR3, is EPEVTQTPSHQVTQMGQEVILRCVPISNHLYFYWYRQILGQKVEFLVSFYNNEISEKSEIFDDQFSVERPDGSNFTLKIRSTKLEDSAMYFCASSIQGNQPQHFGDGTRLSIL.

The chain joins TRBV18 to TRBJ2-1; a weak D match, TRBD1 (5 bases). The CDR3 covers 14 residues. Germline V gene data show CDR1 as KGHSH and CDR2 as LQKENI. Trimming left V 3 bases short and J 5 bases short, with 11 bases between. CDR3 DNA sequence: TGTGCCAGCTCACCGGCCAGGGTAGACAATGAGCAGTTCTTC. Translating it yields CASSPARVDNEQFF. The whole variable domain, remainder taken from reference TRBV18 and TRBJ2-1, is NAGVMQNPRHLVRRRGQEARLRCSPMKGHSHVYWYRQLPEEGLKFMVYLQKENIIDESGMPKERFSAEFPKEGPSILRIQQVVRGDSAAYFCASSPARVDNEQFFGPGTRLTVL.

The gene calls are TRBV27 and TRBJ1-6; D not certain. The ends were cut back, 2 bases at V and 4 bases at J, with 3 bases in the middle. The CDR3 is made up of 13 amino acids. The germline CDR1 and CDR2 sequences are MNHEY and SMNVEV (reference sequence). The DNA for the CDR3 is TGTGCCAGCAGTTTAGAGTATAATTCACCCCTCCACTTT. Protein: CASSLEYNSPLHF.

The rearrangement links TRBV19 to TRBJ2-2; 9 positions agree with TRBD1. There are 14 residues in the CDR3. Losses at the gene ends were 4 bases for V and 5 bases for J; bases not matched to a gene: 2. Germline V gives CDR1 LNHDA, CDR2 SQIVND (reference sequence). CDR3 in amino acids: CASSTTGGTGELFF. DNA of the CDR3: TGTGCCAGTAGTACGACAGGGGGAACCGGGGAGCTGTTTTTT.

The gene calls are TRBV2 and TRBJ2-3, with D uncertain. This CDR3 contains 12 residues. Germline V CDR1 and CDR2: SNHLY, FYNNEI. V lost 5 bases, J lost 3 bases, and 6 bases lay in between. CDR3 in amino acids: CASSTRTDTQYF. The CDR3 nucleotides are TGTGCCAGCAGTACCCGGACAGATACGCAGTATTTT. Together with reference TRBV2 and TRBJ2-3, the CDR3 gives the full variable domain: EPEVTQTPSHQVTQMGQEVILRCVPISNHLYFYWYRQILGQKVEFLVSFYNNEISEKSEIFDDQFSVERPDGSNFTLKIRSTKLEDSAMYFCASSTRTDTQYFGPGTRLTVL.

Regarding this clone: Other nucleotide sequences from this sample produce the same CDR3. The J gene is TRBJ1-1, the V gene TRBV5-1; D unresolved. Trimming removed 5 bases from V and 1 base from J, with 12 bases in between. CDR1 is SGHRS and CDR2 is YFSETQ in the germline V gene. The CDR3 length is 14 residues. CDR3 coding DNA: TGCGCCAGCAGTCCCCGCGAGGGGAACACTGAAGCTTTCTTT. This encodes CASSPREGNTEAFF.

This clone was recorded only once. The V and J genes are TRBV25-1 and TRBJ2-1; 13 bases agree with TRBD2. The germline CDR1 and CDR2 sequences are MGHDK and SYGVNS. Unmatched junction bases numbered 8, after V lost 10 bases and J lost 5 bases. This CDR3 has 15 amino acids. The CDR3: CATRTGTSGDNEQFF. The CDR3 nucleotides read TGTGCCACTCGTACCGGGACTAGCGGGGACAATGAGCAGTTCTTC.

This chain uses TRBV14 with TRBJ1-1; the D gene is possibly TRBD1 (6 bases). V lost 1 base to trimming and J lost 8 bases, with 11 bases between them. The CDR3 spans 13 residues. The germline V gene has CDR1 SGHDN and CDR2 FVKESK. The CDR3 here is CASSQVEGGEAFF. The CDR3 nucleotides are TGTGCCAGCAGCCAAGTCGAGGGGGGGGAAGCTTTCTTT.

The chain couples TRBV27 to TRBJ1-6; D is perhaps TRBD1 (6 bases). V lost 1 base and J 5 bases, leaving 12 bases between the germline ends. Germline lookup yields CDR1 MNHEY and CDR2 SMNVEV (reference sequence). This CDR3 has 16 amino acids. CDR3 in amino acids: CASSLLGAQNNSPLHF. CDR3 nucleotides: TGTGCCAGCAGTTTATTGGGGGCGCAGAATAATTCACCCCTCCACTTT.

The rearrangement links TRBV7-8 to TRBJ2-1; 11 bases are shared with TRBD1. The CDR3 runs 17 residues. Germline assignment: CDR1 SGHVS and CDR2 FQNEAQ. With 1 base clipped from V and 9 bases from J, the junction kept 11 bases outside the gene matches. DNA of the CDR3: TGTGCCAGCAGCTTAGGTATAGGGAGGACAGGGGGCGGTGAGCAGTTCTTC. This translates into CASSLGIGRTGGGEQFF. Full variable domain (outside the CDR3, taken from reference TRBV7-8 and TRBJ2-1): GAGVSQSPRYKVAKRGQDVALRCDPISGHVSLFWYQQALGQGPEFLTYFQNEAQLDKSGLPSDRFFAERPEGSVSTLKIQRTQQEDSAVYLCASSLGIGRTGGGEQFFGPGTRLTVL.

CDR3 nucleotide sequence: TGTGCCAGCAGCTCGGGACTAGCTACAACCACAGATACGCAGTATTTT. Amino acid sequence: CASSSGLATTTDTQYF. The chain has TRBV6-6 and TRBJ2-3; TRBD2 aligns across 9 bases. This CDR3 comprises 16 residues. The junction had 9 bases not matched to a gene; V was cut back by 6 bases and J by 2 bases. The germline V gene encodes CDR1 MNHNY and CDR2 SVGAGI (reference sequence).

V gene TRBV5-1 combines with J gene TRBJ2-1, with 7 bases fitting TRBD2. The length of the CDR3 is 16 residues. V was clipped by 1 base and J by 4 bases; unmatched bases: 8. Germline CDR1 SGHRS, CDR2 YFSETQ. The CDR3 is CASSLPRTRLYNEQFF. CDR3 coding DNA: TGCGCCAGCAGCTTGCCCAGGACTAGGCTATACAATGAGCAGTTCTTC.

J is TRBJ1-5 and V is TRBV7-9; the D gene is possibly TRBD1 (5 bases). V dropped 9 bases and J dropped 3 bases, with 9 bases sitting between them. The CDR3 has 12 residues. In germline, CDR1 is SEHNR, CDR2 FQNEAQ (reference sequence). CDR3 sequence: CASTGVNQPQHF. The CDR3 bases are TGTGCCAGTACAGGAGTCAATCAGCCCCAGCATTTT.

The chain links TRBV7-6 to TRBJ1-1; no firm D call. The germline V gene encodes CDR1 SGHVS and CDR2 FNYEAQ. V lost 2 bases and J 1 base, leaving 8 bases between the germline ends. The CDR3 is 14 residues long. CDR3 coding DNA: TGTGCCAGCAGCTTACAACCGGGGAACACTGAAGCTTTCTTT. Amino acids: CASSLQPGNTEAFF.

The chain carries TRBV16 and TRBJ1-1; D ambiguous. CDR3 length: 14 residues. Deletions cut 0 bases from V and 3 bases from J, with 8 bases between. Looked up from germline, CDR1 is KGHSY and CDR2 is FQNENV. CDR3 bases: TGTGCCAGCAGCCAATCTTCCGGGGACACTGAAGCTTTCTTT. Translation: CASSQSSGDTEAFF.

The rearrangement uses TRBV9 and TRBJ2-1, with D possibly matching TRBD1 (5 bases). V was pared by 0 bases and J by 9 bases, with 10 bases between. Germline V lookup: CDR1 SGDLS, CDR2 YYNGEE. The CDR3 extends over 13 amino acids. CDR3 protein: CASSVVSQGEQFF. Here the CDR3 DNA reads TGTGCCAGCAGCGTAGTAAGTCAGGGTGAGCAGTTCTTC. Supplemented by reference TRBV9 and TRBJ2-1, the full variable domain reads DSGVTQTPKHLITATGQRVTLRCSPRSGDLSVYWYQQSLDQGLQFLIQYYNGEERAKGNILERFSAQQFPDLHSELNLSSLELGDSALYFCASSVVSQGEQFFGPGTRLTVL.